The clone carrying this T cell receptor (beta chain) was seen many times. What it binds is not known. V lost 4 bases and J lost 0, with 13 bases in between. The length of the CDR3 is 16 residues. CDR1 and CDR2 from the germline V gene are MNHEY and SMNVEV (reference sequence). The data belong to a study of regulatory T cells in long-lasting Graves disease. Findings of the study overall: Persistent patients had more shared public clonotypes (about 2,800) than new patients (966).

This sample's time point: newly diagnosed GD, antithyroid drugs for less than 3 months. PBMC RNA served as the TCR library source. Relying on iRepertoire HTBI primers and Arm-PCR of CDR3 regions, the team built TCR beta libraries. In TCRdb, the multiplex PCR reads were re-called with MiXCR into one record per CDR3 protein. The sample includes around 320,000 distinct CDR3 sequences, approximately 15% seen only once; the top ten take 25% to 30%. Another study also made use of these data, one on T cells in Graves' hyperthyroidism and ophthalmopathy.

The chain employs TRBV27 and TRBJ2-1, with D perhaps assigned TRBD1 or TRBD2 (5 bases each). The specimen comprised peripheral blood mononuclear cells (PBMCs), sampled at new diagnosis, from a patient treated with antithyroid drugs. The TCR originated in a man aged 40-49 years with Graves disease. The CDR3 DNA follows: TGTGCCAGCAGTTGGGTACGGGGCACCTCCTACAATGAGCAGTTCTTC. Translation gives CASSWVRGTSYNEQFF.